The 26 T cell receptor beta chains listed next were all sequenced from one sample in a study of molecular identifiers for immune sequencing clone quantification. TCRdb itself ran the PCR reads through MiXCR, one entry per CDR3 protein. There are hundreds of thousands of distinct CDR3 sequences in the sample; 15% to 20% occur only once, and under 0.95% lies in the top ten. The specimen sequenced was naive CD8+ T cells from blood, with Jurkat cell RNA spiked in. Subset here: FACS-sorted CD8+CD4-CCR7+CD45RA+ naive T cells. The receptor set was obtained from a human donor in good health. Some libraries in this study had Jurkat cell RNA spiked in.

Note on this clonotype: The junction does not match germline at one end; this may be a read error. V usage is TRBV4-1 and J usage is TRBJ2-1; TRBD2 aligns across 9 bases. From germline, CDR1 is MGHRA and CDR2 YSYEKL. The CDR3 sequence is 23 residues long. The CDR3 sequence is CASSQAPGALPRAGGRRYTEQFF. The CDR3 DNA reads TGCGCCAGCAGCCAAGCCCCCGGTGCCCTACCTAGAGCGGGAGGCCGGAGGTACACTGAGCAGTTCTTC.

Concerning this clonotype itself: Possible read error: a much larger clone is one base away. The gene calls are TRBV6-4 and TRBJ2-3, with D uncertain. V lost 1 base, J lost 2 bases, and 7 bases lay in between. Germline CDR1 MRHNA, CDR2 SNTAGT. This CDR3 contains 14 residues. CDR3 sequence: CASSDYGPTDTQYF. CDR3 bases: TGTGCCAGCAGTGACTACGGCCCCACAGATACGCAGTATTTT.

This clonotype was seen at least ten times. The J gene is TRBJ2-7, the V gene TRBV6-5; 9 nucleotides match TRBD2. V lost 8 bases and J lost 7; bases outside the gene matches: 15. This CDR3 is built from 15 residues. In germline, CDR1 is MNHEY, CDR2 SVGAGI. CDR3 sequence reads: CASCVSGRGGIEQYF. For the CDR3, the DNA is TGTGCCAGCTGCGTTTCCGGGCGGGGGGGGATAGAGCAGTACTTC.

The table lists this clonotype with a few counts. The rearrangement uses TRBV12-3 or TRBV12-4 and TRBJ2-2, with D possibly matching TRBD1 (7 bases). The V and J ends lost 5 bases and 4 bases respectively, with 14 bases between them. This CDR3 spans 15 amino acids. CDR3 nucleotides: TGTGCCAGCAGTCCCTACAGGGGAGGCACCGGGGAGCTGTTTTTT. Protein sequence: CASSPYRGGTGELFF.

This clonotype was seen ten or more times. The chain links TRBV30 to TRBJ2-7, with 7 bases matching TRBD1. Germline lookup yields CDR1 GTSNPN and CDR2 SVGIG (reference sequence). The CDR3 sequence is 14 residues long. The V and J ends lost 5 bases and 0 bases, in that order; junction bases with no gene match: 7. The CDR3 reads CAWGQDTYSYEQYF. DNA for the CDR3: TGTGCCTGGGGACAGGACACCTACTCCTACGAGCAGTACTTC. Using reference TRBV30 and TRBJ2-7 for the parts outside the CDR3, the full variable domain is SQTIHQWPATLVQPVGSPLSLECTVEGTSNPNLYWYRQAAGRGLQLLFYSVGIGQISSEVPQNLSASRPQDRQFILSSKKLLLSDSGFYLCAWGQDTYSYEQYFGPGTRLTVT.

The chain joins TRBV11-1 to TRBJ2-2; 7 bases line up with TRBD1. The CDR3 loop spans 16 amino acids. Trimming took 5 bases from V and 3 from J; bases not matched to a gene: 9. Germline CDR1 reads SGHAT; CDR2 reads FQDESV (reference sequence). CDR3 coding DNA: TGTGCCAGCAGCCCCAGACAGGGTCGTGACACCGGGGAGCTGTTTTTT. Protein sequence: CASSPRQGRDTGELFF.

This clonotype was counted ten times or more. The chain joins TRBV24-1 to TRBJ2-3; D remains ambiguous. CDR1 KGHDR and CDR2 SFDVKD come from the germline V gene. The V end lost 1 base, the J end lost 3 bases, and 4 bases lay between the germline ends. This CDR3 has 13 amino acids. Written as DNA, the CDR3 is TGTGCCACCAGTGATTTAGAAACAGATACGCAGTATTTT. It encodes CATSDLETDTQYF.

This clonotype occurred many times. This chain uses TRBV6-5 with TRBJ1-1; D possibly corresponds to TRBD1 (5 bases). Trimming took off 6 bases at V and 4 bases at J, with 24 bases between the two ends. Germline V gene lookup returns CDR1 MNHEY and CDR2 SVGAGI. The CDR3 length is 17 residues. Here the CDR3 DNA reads TGTGCCAGCAGCCTACGGGACCCAATGATCCTAAGCACTGAAGCTTTCTTT. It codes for CASSLRDPMILSTEAFF.

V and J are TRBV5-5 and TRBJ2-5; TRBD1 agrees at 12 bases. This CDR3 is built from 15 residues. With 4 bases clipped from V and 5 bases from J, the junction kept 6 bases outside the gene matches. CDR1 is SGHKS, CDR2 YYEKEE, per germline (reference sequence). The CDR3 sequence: CASSPGTGGSETQYF. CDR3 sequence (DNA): TGTGCCAGCAGCCCCGGGACAGGGGGCTCGGAGACCCAGTACTTC.

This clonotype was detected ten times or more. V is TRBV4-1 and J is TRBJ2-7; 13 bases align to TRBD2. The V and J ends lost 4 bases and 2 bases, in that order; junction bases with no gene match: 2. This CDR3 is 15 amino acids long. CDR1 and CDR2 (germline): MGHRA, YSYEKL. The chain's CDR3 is CASSRGTSGTYEQYF. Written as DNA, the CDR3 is TGCGCCAGCAGCCGGGGGACTAGCGGGACCTACGAGCAGTACTTC.

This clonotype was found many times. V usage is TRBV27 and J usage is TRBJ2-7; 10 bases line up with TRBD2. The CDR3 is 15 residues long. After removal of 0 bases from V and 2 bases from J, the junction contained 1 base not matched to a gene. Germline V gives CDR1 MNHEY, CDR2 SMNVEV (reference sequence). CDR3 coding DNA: TGTGCCAGCAGTTTATCGAGCGGGAGGGCCTACGAGCAGTACTTC. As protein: CASSLSSGRAYEQYF.

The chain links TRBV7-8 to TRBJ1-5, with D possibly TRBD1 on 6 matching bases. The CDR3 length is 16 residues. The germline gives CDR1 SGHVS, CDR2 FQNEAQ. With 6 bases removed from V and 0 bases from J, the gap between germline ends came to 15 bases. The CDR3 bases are TGTGCCAGCAGTCAAAACCAGGGGTATAGCAATCAGCCCCAGCATTTT. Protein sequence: CASSQNQGYSNQPQHF.

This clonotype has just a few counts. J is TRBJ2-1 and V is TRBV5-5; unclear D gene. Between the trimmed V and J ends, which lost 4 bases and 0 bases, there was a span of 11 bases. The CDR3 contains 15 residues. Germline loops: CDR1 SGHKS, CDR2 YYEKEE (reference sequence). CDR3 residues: CASSEASSSYNEQFF. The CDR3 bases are TGTGCCAGCAGCGAGGCGTCCAGCTCCTACAATGAGCAGTTCTTC.

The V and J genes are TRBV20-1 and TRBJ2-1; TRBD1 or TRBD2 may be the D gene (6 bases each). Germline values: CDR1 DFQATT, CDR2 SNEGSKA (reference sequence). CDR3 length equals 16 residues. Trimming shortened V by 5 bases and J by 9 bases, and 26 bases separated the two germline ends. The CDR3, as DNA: TGCAGTGCTGGAGGGGACATAACCTATTACAATGGTGAGCAGTTCTTC. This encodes CSAGGDITYYNGEQFF.

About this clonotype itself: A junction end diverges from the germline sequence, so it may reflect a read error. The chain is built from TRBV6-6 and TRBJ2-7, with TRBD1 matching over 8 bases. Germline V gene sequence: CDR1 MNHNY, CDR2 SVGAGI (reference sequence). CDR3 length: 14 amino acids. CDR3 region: CASSADRGSHEQYF. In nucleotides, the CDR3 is TGTGCCAGCAGTGCCGACAGGGGCTCCCACGAGCAGTACTTC.

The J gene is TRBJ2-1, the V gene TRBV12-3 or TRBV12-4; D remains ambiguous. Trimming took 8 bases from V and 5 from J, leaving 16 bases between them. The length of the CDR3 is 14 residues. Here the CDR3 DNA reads TGTGCCAGCCGTCTCCCATGGGGTAACAATGAGCAGTTCTTC. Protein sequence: CASRLPWGNNEQFF.

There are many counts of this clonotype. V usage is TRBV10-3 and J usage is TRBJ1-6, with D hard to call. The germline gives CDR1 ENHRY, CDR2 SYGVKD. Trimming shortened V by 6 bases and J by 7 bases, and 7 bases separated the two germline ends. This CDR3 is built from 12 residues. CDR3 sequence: CAISALNSPLHF. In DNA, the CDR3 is TGTGCCATCAGCGCGTTAAATTCACCCCTCCACTTT.

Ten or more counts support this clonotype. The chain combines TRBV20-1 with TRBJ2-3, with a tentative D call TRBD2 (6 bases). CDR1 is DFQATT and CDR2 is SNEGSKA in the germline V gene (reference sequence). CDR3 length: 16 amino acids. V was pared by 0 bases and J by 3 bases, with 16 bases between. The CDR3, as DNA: TGCAGTGCTAGAGATCTTCGGGGGTCGGTTACAGATACGCAGTATTTT. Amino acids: CSARDLRGSVTDTQYF.

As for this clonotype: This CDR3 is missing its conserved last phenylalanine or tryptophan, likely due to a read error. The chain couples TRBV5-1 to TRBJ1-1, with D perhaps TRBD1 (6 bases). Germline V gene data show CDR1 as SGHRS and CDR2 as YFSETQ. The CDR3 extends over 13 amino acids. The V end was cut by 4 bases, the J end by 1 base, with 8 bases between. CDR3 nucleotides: TGCGCCAGCAGCCTGACAGGGAACACTGAAGCTTTCTCT. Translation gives CASSLTGNTEAFS.

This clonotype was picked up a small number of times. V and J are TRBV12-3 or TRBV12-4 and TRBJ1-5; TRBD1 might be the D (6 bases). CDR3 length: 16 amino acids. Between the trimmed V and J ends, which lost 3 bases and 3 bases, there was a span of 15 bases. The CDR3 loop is CASSFFTGQYNQPQHF. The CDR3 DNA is TGTGCCAGCAGTTTTTTTACCGGACAGTACAATCAGCCCCAGCATTTT.

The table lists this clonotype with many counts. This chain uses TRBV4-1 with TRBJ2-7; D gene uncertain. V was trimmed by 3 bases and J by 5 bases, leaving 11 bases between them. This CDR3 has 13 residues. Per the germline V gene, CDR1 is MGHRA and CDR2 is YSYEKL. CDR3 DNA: TGCGCCAGCAGCCATCGGTCGGCCCACGAGCAGTACTTC. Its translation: CASSHRSAHEQYF.

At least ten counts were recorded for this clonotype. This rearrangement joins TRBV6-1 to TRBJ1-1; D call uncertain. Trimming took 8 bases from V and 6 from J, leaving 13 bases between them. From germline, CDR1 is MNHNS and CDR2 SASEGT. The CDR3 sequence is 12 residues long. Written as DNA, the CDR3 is TGTGCCAGCGACTATTTGACTGCTGAAGCTTTCTTT. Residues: CASDYLTAEAFF.

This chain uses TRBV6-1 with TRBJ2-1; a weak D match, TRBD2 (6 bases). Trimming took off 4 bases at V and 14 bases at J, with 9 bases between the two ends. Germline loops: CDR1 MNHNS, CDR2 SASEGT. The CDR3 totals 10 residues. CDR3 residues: CASSGGLKFF. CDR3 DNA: TGTGCCAGCAGTGGGGGACTGAAGTTCTTC.

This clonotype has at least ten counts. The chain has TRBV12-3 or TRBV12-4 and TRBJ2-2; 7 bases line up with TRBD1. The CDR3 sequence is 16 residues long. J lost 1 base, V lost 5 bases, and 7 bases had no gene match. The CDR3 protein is CASSHHGTENTGELFF. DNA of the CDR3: TGTGCCAGCAGTCACCACGGGACAGAGAACACCGGGGAGCTGTTTTTT.

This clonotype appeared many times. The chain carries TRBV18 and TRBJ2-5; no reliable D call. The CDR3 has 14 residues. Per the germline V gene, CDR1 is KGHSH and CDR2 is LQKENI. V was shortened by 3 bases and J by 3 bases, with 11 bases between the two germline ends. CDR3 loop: CASSPTLPEETQYF. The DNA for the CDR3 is TGTGCCAGCTCACCTACCCTACCCGAAGAGACCCAGTACTTC.

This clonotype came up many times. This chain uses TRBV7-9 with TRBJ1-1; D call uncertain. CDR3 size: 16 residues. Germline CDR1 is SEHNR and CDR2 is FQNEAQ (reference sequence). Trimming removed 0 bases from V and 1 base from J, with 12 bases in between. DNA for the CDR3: TGTGCCAGCAGCTTAGCGGGAAGATCCCCGAACACTGAAGCTTTCTTT. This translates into CASSLAGRSPNTEAFF.